The rows below give T cell receptor beta chains drawn from one sample of a study of blood T cell repertoires in COVID-19. Repertoires were generated with immunoSEQ multiplex PCR, while TCRdb's copy carries only in-frame clones and drops some. This table holds approximately 92,000 clones, approximately 81% found once. Input material: peripheral blood. The receptors originated from a man between 60 and 75 years old with acute or convalescent COVID-19. Both conserved end residues are part of each CDR3. D genes are given only for firm matches. The size of a clone is reported for some rows only, either as once, few or many, or as a class for expanded clones.

V,J,size,D,CDR3,DNA
TRBV19,TRBJ1-2,-,-,CASSTRLGGGINGYTF,TGTGCCAGTAGTACCCGTCTTGGCGGTGGAATCAATGGCTACACCTTC
TRBV2,TRBJ2-4,-,-,CASSGSGVLGIQYF,TGTGCCAGCAGTGGATCAGGGGTCTTGGGCATTCAGTACTTC
TRBV5-1,TRBJ1-4,-,-,CASSIQQGDNEKLFF,TGCGCCAGCAGTATCCAACAGGGAGATAATGAAAAACTGTTTTTT
TRBV2,TRBJ1-2,once,TRBD1,CASSFSQGVNYGYTF,TGTGCCAGCAGTTTCTCACAGGGGGTGAACTATGGCTACACCTTC
TRBV19,TRBJ1-1,-,TRBD1,CASSSPQGALGTEAFF,TGTGCCAGTAGTAGCCCACAGGGGGCGCTGGGTACTGAAGCTTTCTTT
TRBV29-1,TRBJ1-2,-,-,CSAGGSQGGGYTF,TGCAGCGCCGGGGGTTCTCAAGGAGGTGGCTACACCTTC
TRBV12-5,TRBJ2-3,-,TRBD1,CASGTGAADTQYF,TGTGCTAGCGGGACAGGGGCCGCAGATACGCAGTATTTT
TRBV5-4,TRBJ1-1,once,TRBD1,CASSSGQVGNTEAFF,TGTGCCAGCAGCTCAGGACAGGTTGGGAACACTGAAGCTTTCTTT
TRBV4-3,TRBJ1-2,-,TRBD1,CASSQDQGTAPGYTF,TGCGCCAGCAGCCAAGATCAGGGGACAGCCCCCGGCTACACCTTC
TRBV9,TRBJ2-5,-,-,CASSVYGGTQYF,TGTGCCAGCAGCGTATACGGGGGGACCCAGTACTTC
TRBV15,TRBJ2-5,-,TRBD2,CATSRLAGVDETQYF,TGTGCCACCAGCAGGTTAGCGGGAGTGGATGAGACCCAGTACTTC
TRBV11-3,TRBJ2-2,-,-,CASTPEGRRGTGELFF,TGTGCCAGCACTCCCGAGGGGCGCAGGGGCACCGGGGAGCTGTTTTTT
TRBV10-1,TRBJ2-3,-,TRBD2,CASSESLAGVTDTQYF,TGCGCCAGCAGTGAGTCGCTAGCGGGAGTCACAGATACGCAGTATTTT
TRBV4-3,TRBJ1-1,-,-,CASSQDRGPTEAFF,TGCGCCAGCAGCCAAGACAGGGGACCCACTGAAGCTTTCTTT
TRBV10-3,TRBJ1-6,-,-,CAISDGQITLHF,TGTGCCATCAGCGACGGACAAATAACCCTCCACTTT
TRBV9,TRBJ2-3,few,-,CASSVLANPDTQYF,TGTGCCAGCAGCGTATTAGCTAACCCAGATACGCAGTATTTT
TRBV30,TRBJ1-2,few,TRBD1,CAWSLSTGGYGYTF,TGTGCCTGGAGTCTCTCGACAGGGGGCTATGGCTACACCTTC
TRBV6-6,TRBJ2-1,-,TRBD2,CASRRSAGLAGGPSYNEQFF,TGTGCCAGCAGGCGATCGGCGGGACTAGCGGGAGGTCCCTCCTACAATGAGCAGTTCTTC
TRBV6-2/TRBV6-3,TRBJ1-5,-,-,CASSYTSGQYSNQPQHF,TGTGCCAGCAGTTACACAAGCGGACAGTATAGCAATCAGCCCCAGCATTTT
TRBV24-1,TRBJ1-1,-,TRBD1,CATSEQGTAEAFF,TGTGCCACCAGTGAGCAGGGGACAGCTGAAGCTTTCTTT
TRBV4-3,TRBJ1-2,-,TRBD1,CASSQEPGGGYTF,TGCGCCAGCAGCCAAGAGCCAGGGGGGGGCTACACCTTC
TRBV9,TRBJ1-1,-,TRBD1,CASSVQGAAGDEAFF,TGTGCCAGCAGCGTACAGGGGGCCGCGGGGGATGAAGCTTTCTTT
TRBV19,TRBJ1-6,-,TRBD1,CASSTSGGDSPLHF,TGTGCCAGTAGTACCTCAGGGGGTGATTCACCCCTCCACTTT
TRBV7-2,TRBJ2-3,-,TRBD1,CASSSDRVRGDTQYF,TGTGCCAGCAGCTCGGACAGGGTGCGTGGAGATACGCAGTATTTT
TRBV6-4,TRBJ2-3,once,TRBD2,CASSGSGGRGDTQYF,TGTGCCAGCAGTGGTAGCGGGGGCCGGGGAGATACGCAGTATTTT
TRBV5-1,TRBJ2-3,-,TRBD1,CASSLAPTGSQYF,TGCGCCAGCAGCTTGGCCCCGACAGGGTCGCAGTATTTT
TRBV6-2/TRBV6-3,TRBJ2-1,-,TRBD2,CASSYLAGGFYNEQFF,TGTGCCAGCAGTTACCTAGCGGGAGGATTCTACAATGAGCAGTTCTTC
TRBV11-2,TRBJ1-1,-,-,CASSFIRERAFF,TGTGCCAGCAGCTTCATCAGGGAACGGGCTTTCTTT
TRBV6-6,TRBJ1-2,once,TRBD1,CASSLDRGVDYGYTF,TGTGCCAGCAGTTTGGACAGGGGTGTCGACTATGGCTACACCTTC
TRBV30,TRBJ2-2,-,TRBD1,CAWSHTGVTGELFF,TGTGCCTGGAGTCATACAGGGGTGACCGGGGAGCTGTTTTTT
TRBV6-5,TRBJ2-3,-,TRBD1,CATRDRVTDTQYF,TGTGCCACAAGAGACAGGGTCACAGATACGCAGTATTTT
TRBV24-1,TRBJ1-5,-,-,CATSDKARQPQHF,TGTGCCACCAGTGATAAAGCTCGTCAGCCCCAGCATTTT
TRBV10-1,TRBJ2-7,-,TRBD2,CASSEGGGGATSNYEQYF,TGCGCCAGCAGTGAGGGGGGGGGAGGGGCTACGAGTAACTACGAGCAGTACTTC
TRBV18,TRBJ1-1,-,-,CASSTPEEFEAFF,TGTGCCAGCTCGACTCCCGAGGAGTTTGAAGCTTTCTTT
TRBV2,TRBJ1-3,-,-,CASRPSGTTINTIYF,TGTGCCAGCAGGCCCTCCGGGACAACGATAAACACCATATATTTT
TRBV6-5,TRBJ1-1,-,-,CASSIQGAEAFF,TGTGCCAGCAGTATACAGGGTGCTGAAGCTTTCTTT
TRBV30,TRBJ1-5,-,-,CAWSVRGWQGISNQPQHF,TGTGCCTGGAGTGTGAGGGGGTGGCAGGGAATAAGCAATCAGCCCCAGCATTTT
TRBV19,TRBJ2-1,-,TRBD2,CASSRPHGLAGGASSYNEQFF,TGTGCCAGTAGTCGACCCCACGGACTAGCGGGAGGTGCCAGCTCCTACAATGAGCAGTTCTTC
TRBV9,TRBJ1-6,-,-,CASSQRDPKTGRRSPLHF,TGTGCCAGCAGCCAGCGGGACCCCAAAACCGGGCGGCGTTCACCCCTCCACTTT
TRBV7-9,TRBJ2-1,-,-,CASSSGDRLNEQFF,TGTGCCAGCAGCTCCGGAGACAGGTTGAATGAGCAGTTCTTC
TRBV7-7,TRBJ2-1,-,TRBD2,CASSLEVAGRGSNEQFF,TGTGCCAGCAGCTTAGAGGTAGCGGGACGGGGATCCAATGAGCAGTTCTTC
TRBV4-1,TRBJ2-7,-,-,CASSHPQGSYEQYF,TGCGCCAGCAGCCACCCCCAGGGCTCCTACGAGCAGTACTTC
TRBV12-3/TRBV12-4,TRBJ1-2,few,-,CASSPAEDYGYTF,TGTGCCAGCAGCCCAGCGGAGGACTATGGCTACACCTTC
TRBV30,TRBJ1-6,-,TRBD1,CAWSVPGTGSSPLHF,TGTGCCTGGAGTGTACCCGGGACAGGGAGTTCACCCCTCCACTTT
TRBV7-7,TRBJ1-1,-,TRBD1,CASSRDRNTEAFF,TGTGCCAGCAGCAGGGACAGGAACACTGAAGCTTTCTTT
TRBV6-2/TRBV6-3,TRBJ1-5,few,-,CASSYPRGTANQPQHF,TGTGCCAGCAGTTACCCTAGGGGCACAGCAAATCAGCCCCAGCATTTT
TRBV25-1,TRBJ2-1,-,-,CASGSTYNEQFF,TGTGCCAGCGGTAGTACGTACAATGAGCAGTTCTTC
TRBV6-4,TRBJ1-1,few,-,CASSASPGNTEAFF,TGTGCCAGCAGTGCCTCTCCGGGGAACACTGAAGCTTTCTTT
TRBV9,TRBJ1-3,-,-,CASSALRQSSSGNTIYF,TGTGCCAGCAGCGCCCTAAGACAGTCGAGCTCTGGAAACACCATATATTTT
TRBV7-2,TRBJ1-3,once,-,CASSLQGSGNTIYF,TGTGCCAGCAGCTTACAGGGATCTGGAAACACCATATATTTT
TRBV18,TRBJ2-7,-,TRBD1,CASSIQGNEQYF,TGTGCCAGCTCAATACAGGGGAACGAGCAGTACTTC